The entry below describes one T cell receptor (beta chain). The antigen remains unidentified. J lost 1 base, V lost 0 bases, and 6 bases had no gene match. CDR1 is LGHNA, CDR2 YSLEER, per germline. CDR3 length: 17 residues. The data were taken from a study of cytomegalovirus exposure and HLA in healthy donors. Study-level results: CMV antigen specificity of a few CMV-associated chains was confirmed in vitro.

Separate from the approximately 670-subject first cohort was the approximately 130-subject validation cohort, to which the donors belonged. Assay: immunoSEQ multiplex PCR; the TCRdb copy retains only in-frame clones and omits some. Among tens of thousands of clones listed, 85% to 95% were seen once. The sample was PBMCs. The chain carries TRBV4-3 and TRBJ2-1; the match to TRBD2 covers 7 bases. This sequence was found in a man between 18 and 35 years old in good health and CMV-seronegative. For the CDR3, the DNA is TGCGCCAGCAGCCAAGATCTTGGGAGGGCGTCCTACAATGAGCAGTTCTTC. Protein: CASSQDLGRASYNEQFF.